There are a few counts of the clone carrying this TCR beta chain. The antigen is not known. The data belong to a study of identical twins. Study-wide findings and caveats: The models gave estimates that fell short of the out-of-frame TCR alpha sharing seen in monozygotic twins. The abundant beta clonotypes from cord blood had fewer insertions, and memory repertoires had none of this.

The donors were all healthy and Caucasian. This CDR3 has 16 amino acids. Losses at the gene ends were 3 bases for V and 0 bases for J; bases not matched to a gene: 10. The germline gives CDR1 DFQATT, CDR2 SNEGSKA (reference sequence). Template switching created a universal primer site, and the cDNA included unique molecular identifiers. TCRdb re-called the 5' RACE reads through MiXCR, storing one row per CDR3 protein. The sample has roughly 260,000 distinct CDR3 sequences; around 15% are singletons. The chain carries TRBV20-1 and TRBJ1-1, with 7 bases identical to TRBD1. The origin of this receptor is a woman aged 18-29 years in good health. Sequenced sample: memory (CD45RO+) T cells sorted from blood. The CDR3: CSARRRGALMNTEAFF. The CDR3 DNA sequence: TGCAGTGCTAGGCGCAGGGGGGCCCTAATGAACACTGAAGCTTTCTTT.